The 27 T cell receptor beta chains below all came from one sample that was sequenced in a study of shared clonotypes between healthy human individuals. Repertoires were generated with immunoSEQ multiplex PCR, while TCRdb's copy carries only in-frame clones and drops some. The profile shows about 1.1 million clones, around 82% of them singletons. Sequenced material: memory CD4+ T cells from PBMCs. As for subset: CD45RA-negative fraction. These receptors originate from a man younger than 35 in good health. Some clones in this sample may be carry-over from other donors' samples.

This clone turned up a few times. The chain combines TRBV25-1 with TRBJ1-2; D might be TRBD1 (5 bases). The CDR3 has 14 residues. Germline CDR1 reads MGHDK; CDR2 reads SYGVNS. V was cut by 6 bases and J by 2 bases, with 13 bases left in between. CDR3 loop: CASSPRGGNYGYTF. In DNA form, the CDR3 reads TGTGCCAGCAGCCCCCGGGGCGGAAACTATGGCTACACCTTC.

The chain is built from TRBV13 and TRBJ2-7; D gene uncertain. This CDR3 has 16 amino acids. Trimming left V 0 bases short and J 7 bases short, with 19 bases between. CDR1 PRHDT and CDR2 FYEKMQ come from the germline V gene (reference sequence). CDR3 nucleotides: TGTGCCAGCAGCTTAGGTCAGCTGTACGGTTATGGTGAGCAGTACTTC. This sequence encodes CASSLGQLYGYGEQYF.

V and J are TRBV7-2 and TRBJ2-7, with no clear D. Germline V gene lookup returns CDR1 SGHTA and CDR2 FQGNSA. V lost 5 bases to trimming and J lost 2 bases, with 4 bases between them. CDR3 length: 11 amino acids. CDR3 in DNA: TGTGCCAGCAGCCATGCCTACGAGCAGTACTTC. Translation: CASSHAYEQYF.

V gene TRBV2 combines with J gene TRBJ2-5; perhaps D is TRBD1 or TRBD2 (6 bases each). V was pared by 2 bases and J by 5 bases, with 15 bases between. Germline V gives CDR1 SNHLY, CDR2 FYNNEI. This CDR3 region has 15 residues. DNA for the CDR3: TGTGCCAGCAGTGAACAACAGGGACTCGTGGAGACCCAGTACTTC. Translating gives CASSEQQGLVETQYF. The full variable domain, in which reference TRBV2 and TRBJ2-5 provide the parts outside the CDR3, is EPEVTQTPSHQVTQMGQEVILRCVPISNHLYFYWYRQILGQKVEFLVSFYNNEISEKSEIFDDQFSVERPDGSNFTLKIRSTKLEDSAMYFCASSEQQGLVETQYFGPGTRLLVL.

CDR3 sequence (DNA): TGTGCCAGCAGCCCCTTGTTACCCGGGAGCGTCGCAGATACGCAGTATTTT. Residues: CASSPLLPGSVADTQYF. The chain couples TRBV28 to TRBJ2-3, with a possible D match to TRBD2 (6 bases). Trimming shortened V by 6 bases and J by 4 bases, and 23 bases separated the two germline ends. This CDR3 spans 17 amino acids. Germline V CDR1 and CDR2: MDHEN, SYDVKM.

V gene TRBV4-2 combines with J gene TRBJ1-2; 7 positions agree with TRBD1. Unmatched junction bases numbered 6, after V lost 1 base and J lost 4 bases. Germline values: CDR1 LGHNA, CDR2 YNFKEQ. The CDR3 sequence is 15 residues long. CDR3 DNA sequence: TGTGCCAGCAGCCAAGCTACAGGGGTAGCCTATGGCTACACCTTC. It is translated as CASSQATGVAYGYTF.

The chain is built from TRBV4-1 and TRBJ1-2; D unresolved. The V gene's germline CDR1 is MGHRA and CDR2 YSYEKL. The CDR3 is 14 amino acids. The V and J ends lost 1 base and 1 base respectively, with 7 bases between them. The CDR3 sequence: CASSQALRNYGYTF. The CDR3 DNA reads as TGCGCCAGCAGCCAAGCCCTTCGTAACTATGGCTACACCTTC.

The chain employs TRBV7-6 and TRBJ2-1, with D unresolved. Trimming removed 3 bases at V and 4 bases at J, with 7 bases between. The CDR3 is made up of 13 amino acids. Germline V gene lookup returns CDR1 SGHVS and CDR2 FNYEAQ. The CDR3 spells CASSFLYYNEQFF. CDR3 DNA sequence: TGTGCCAGCAGCTTCTTATATTACAATGAGCAGTTCTTC.

This chain links TRBV29-1 with TRBJ2-1; 7 bases match TRBD2. CDR3 length: 17 amino acids. V shed 4 bases and J 0 bases; nucleotides not matched to a gene: 12. Germline V gives CDR1 SQVTM, CDR2 ANQGSEA. CDR3: CSVVGGSGSGSYNEQFF. The CDR3 bases are TGCAGCGTTGTGGGGGGGTCGGGGAGCGGCTCCTACAATGAGCAGTTCTTC.

The rearrangement uses TRBV28 and TRBJ2-7; D possibly uses TRBD1 or TRBD2 (5 bases each). Trimming took off 6 bases at V and 6 bases at J, with 15 bases between the two ends. This CDR3 has 13 amino acids. The V gene's germline CDR1 is MDHEN and CDR2 SYDVKM. The CDR3 coding sequence is TGTGCCAGCAGCCGGACTTGGGGCGGCGAGCAGTACTTC. This gives the protein CASSRTWGGEQYF.

The V and J genes are TRBV7-2 and TRBJ2-7; the D gene is possibly TRBD1 (5 bases). This CDR3 region has 14 residues. Trimming took off 5 bases at V and 3 bases at J, with 14 bases between the two ends. Looked up from germline, CDR1 is SGHTA and CDR2 is FQGNSA. CDR3 in DNA: TGTGCCAGCAGCCCAAGGGGCCCGTACTACGAGCAGTACTTC. This sequence encodes CASSPRGPYYEQYF.

This clone was detected only a few times. This CDR3 is also generated by other DNA sequences in the sample. V usage is TRBV6-1 and J usage is TRBJ1-2; no firm D call. The CDR3 spans 12 residues. V lost 6 bases and J 4 bases, leaving 9 bases between the germline ends. Germline-derived CDR1 and CDR2 are MNHNS and SASEGT. The CDR3 sequence: CASRLTSYGYTF. The CDR3 DNA reads as TGTGCCAGCAGGTTGACCAGCTATGGCTACACCTTC.

The genes are TRBV6-5 and TRBJ2-7, with 11 bases that match TRBD2. The CDR3 is 15 residues long. From germline, CDR1 is MNHEY and CDR2 SVGAGI. With V trimmed by 8 bases and J by 3 bases, 9 bases remained unmatched. In DNA form, the CDR3 reads TGTGCCAGCTCCGAAACCCTAGCGGGAGGCTACGAGCAGTACTTC. Its translation: CASSETLAGGYEQYF.

The chain is built from TRBV19 and TRBJ1-2; D is unclear. The V gene's germline CDR1 is LNHDA and CDR2 SQIVND (reference sequence). The CDR3 sequence is 13 residues long. The V gene lost 3 bases and the J gene lost 5 bases, with 10 bases spanning the gap. The CDR3 loop reads CASSIGPAYGYTF. In nucleotides, the CDR3 is TGTGCCAGTAGTATTGGGCCAGCATATGGCTACACCTTC.

The V gene is TRBV2, the J gene TRBJ2-2; a possible D gene is TRBD2 (5 bases). Germline CDR1 reads SNHLY; CDR2 reads FYNNEI. The CDR3 is 14 amino acids. V lost 5 bases to trimming and J lost 8 bases, with 15 bases between them. CDR3 loop: CASSRGSADGELFF. CDR3 nucleotide sequence: TGTGCCAGCAGTCGTGGGTCAGCGGATGGGGAGCTGTTTTTT.

The chain has TRBV7-3 and TRBJ1-4, with 8 bases identical to TRBD1. V lost 5 bases, J lost 2 bases, and 4 bases stayed unmatched. The CDR3 runs to 15 residues. Germline V gene sequence: CDR1 SGHTA, CDR2 FQGTGA. The CDR3 loop reads CASSPRGPTNEKLFF. The CDR3 nucleotides read TGTGCCAGCAGCCCCAGGGGGCCCACTAATGAAAAACTGTTTTTT.

The V gene is TRBV7-9, the J gene TRBJ2-5, with 8 bases fitting TRBD2. Germline V gives CDR1 SEHNR, CDR2 FQNEAQ (reference sequence). The ends lost 5 bases at V and 3 bases at J; junction bases unmatched: 5. The CDR3 spans 14 residues. The CDR3 region is CASSPSGGEETQYF. The CDR3, as DNA: TGTGCCAGCAGCCCGAGCGGGGGTGAAGAGACCCAGTACTTC.

CDR3 coding DNA: TGTGCCAGCAGTTACCGGAGCGGGAGCTCCTACAATGAGCAGTTCTTC. This translates into CASSYRSGSSYNEQFF. The gene calls are TRBV6-6 and TRBJ2-1; TRBD2 matches 8 bases. CDR1 is MNHNY and CDR2 is SVGAGI in the germline V gene (reference sequence). The CDR3 extends over 16 amino acids. V shed 2 bases and J 0 bases; nucleotides not matched to a gene: 3.

The chain uses TRBV5-1 and TRBJ1-1; D may be TRBD1 (5 bases). Looked up from germline, CDR1 is SGHRS and CDR2 is YFSETQ. With 7 bases removed from V and 1 base from J, the gap between germline ends came to 11 bases. This CDR3 comprises 13 residues. The CDR3 region is CASLAGRNTEAFF. The DNA for the CDR3 is TGCGCCAGCTTGGCGGGGCGGAACACTGAAGCTTTCTTT.

This chain uses TRBV27 with TRBJ1-1; the D gene is possibly TRBD1 (6 bases). CDR1 and CDR2 from the germline V gene are MNHEY and SMNVEV (reference sequence). V was shortened by 5 bases and J by 7 bases, with 20 bases between the two germline ends. CDR3 length: 15 amino acids. Here the CDR3 reads CASSLGGGGRNEAFF. CDR3 sequence (DNA): TGTGCCAGCAGTCTGGGGGGCGGGGGACGGAATGAAGCTTTCTTT.

This chain joins TRBV9 and TRBJ1-1; maybe TRBD1 (5 bases). This CDR3 is 14 amino acids long. The ends were cut back, 3 bases at V and 3 bases at J, with 12 bases in the middle. CDR1 is SGDLS, CDR2 YYNGEE, per germline. The CDR3 loop reads CASSGSGADTEAFF. CDR3 sequence (DNA): TGTGCCAGCAGCGGAAGCGGGGCGGACACTGAAGCTTTCTTT. Variable domain in full (rest from reference TRBV9 and TRBJ1-1): DSGVTQTPKHLITATGQRVTLRCSPRSGDLSVYWYQQSLDQGLQFLIQYYNGEERAKGNILERFSAQQFPDLHSELNLSSLELGDSALYFCASSGSGADTEAFFGQGTRLTVV.

The gene calls are TRBV7-3 and TRBJ1-2; 8 bases line up with TRBD1. Germline-derived CDR1 and CDR2 are SGHTA and FQGTGA. The CDR3 is 16 residues long. Trimming took 5 bases from V and 8 from J; bases not matched to a gene: 16. Here the CDR3 DNA reads TGTGCCAGCAGCCCTAGTCCTCCTGGACAGGGAGGGGGCTACACCTTC. It translates to CASSPSPPGQGGGYTF.

The chain employs TRBV6-6 and TRBJ2-5; perhaps TRBD2 as D (5 bases). The ends were cut back, 0 bases at V and 1 base at J, with 9 bases in the middle. This CDR3 spans 15 amino acids. CDR1 MNHNY and CDR2 SVGAGI come from the germline V gene (reference sequence). CDR3 protein: CASSYSVRAQETQYF. The CDR3 coding sequence is TGTGCCAGCAGTTACTCGGTGAGGGCCCAAGAGACCCAGTACTTC.

In DNA, the CDR3 is TGCAGCGCTGGAGTGGACAGGTCAAGCTACACCTTC. Protein: CSAGVDRSSYTF. The chain joins TRBV29-1 to TRBJ1-2; 7 positions agree with TRBD1. With V trimmed by 7 bases and J by 9 bases, 11 bases remained unmatched. Germline loops: CDR1 SQVTM, CDR2 ANQGSEA. This CDR3 contains 12 residues.

V gene TRBV6-6 combines with J gene TRBJ1-2, with no clear D. V dropped 3 bases and J dropped 8 bases, with 4 bases sitting between them. The CDR3 has 10 amino acids. CDR1 MNHNY and CDR2 SVGAGI come from the germline V gene (reference sequence). The DNA of the CDR3 is TGTGCCAGCAGTTATGGGGGCTACACCTTC. This codes for CASSYGGYTF.

This clone occurred many times. This sequence joins TRBV21-1 and TRBJ1-3. TRBV21-1 is annotated as a pseudogene. This CDR3 comprises 14 residues. The CDR3 DNA sequence: TGTGCCAGCGAGCGGCTGCTCTCTGGAAACACCATATATTTT. Translated: CASERLLSGNTIYF.

V usage is TRBV5-8 and J usage is TRBJ1-2; no clear D gene. CDR3 length equals 16 residues. Germline CDR1 reads SGHTS; CDR2 reads YDEGEE. Trimming removed 4 bases at V and 5 bases at J, with 21 bases between. This CDR3 reads CASSLPDKIWHYGYTF. As DNA, the CDR3 is TGTGCCAGCAGCCTACCTGACAAGATTTGGCATTATGGCTACACCTTC.